These 10 T cell receptor beta chains originate from one sample sequenced in a study of T cell changes during pregnancy in multiple sclerosis. The assay was immunoSEQ multiplex PCR, and TCRdb's table has in-frame clones only and misses some. Found here are tens of thousands of clones, 90% of them singletons; the top ten hold 5.5% to 8%. The sample here was peripheral blood, taken in the third trimester of pregnancy. These receptor sequences come from a female donor in good health, enrolled as a control in a pregnancy study.

This rearrangement joins TRBV6-4 to TRBJ2-3; 12 bases are a match to TRBD2. The germline V gene encodes CDR1 MRHNA and CDR2 SNTAGT. This CDR3 comprises 15 residues. V lost 3 bases and J lost 4; bases outside the gene matches: 2. The CDR3 spells CASSELAGGSDTQYF. Written as DNA, the CDR3 is TGTGCCAGCAGTGAACTAGCGGGAGGATCAGATACGCAGTATTTT.

J is TRBJ2-7 and V is TRBV5-4, with D maybe TRBD2 (5 bases). Germline CDR1 reads SGHNT; CDR2 reads YYREEE (reference sequence). CDR3 length equals 15 residues. The V and J ends lost 0 bases and 0 bases respectively, with 10 bases between them. CDR3: CASSLGLGSSYEQYF. In nucleotides, the CDR3 is TGTGCCAGCAGCTTGGGACTTGGGAGCTCCTACGAGCAGTACTTC.

The V gene is TRBV18, the J gene TRBJ2-7; D is possibly TRBD2 (6 bases). The CDR3 extends over 14 amino acids. Germline CDR1 and CDR2: KGHSH and LQKENI. Between the trimmed V and J ends, which lost 2 bases and 4 bases, there was a span of 12 bases. Here the CDR3 reads CASSPMGLTYEQYF. CDR3 nucleotide sequence: TGTGCCAGCTCACCAATGGGACTTACGTACGAGCAGTACTTC.

The genes are TRBV29-1 and TRBJ1-2; D is unresolved. Trimming pared 0 bases from V and 4 bases from J, leaving 12 bases between. The CDR3 consists of 14 residues. From germline, CDR1 is SQVTM and CDR2 ANQGSEA. In DNA, the CDR3 is TGCAGCGTTGAAGATCCGCGGGGATTCTATGGCTACACCTTC. This translates into CSVEDPRGFYGYTF.

This chain uses TRBV6-5 with TRBJ2-2; 8 bases match TRBD2. The CDR3 extends over 14 amino acids. Unmatched junction bases numbered 7, after V lost 8 bases and J lost 5 bases. Germline V gene lookup returns CDR1 MNHEY and CDR2 SVGAGI. The CDR3 loop reads CASGLAGGTGELFF. CDR3 nucleotides: TGTGCCAGCGGGCTAGCGGGTGGGACCGGGGAGCTGTTTTTT.

V usage is TRBV12-5 and J usage is TRBJ1-5; D is uncertain. The germline V gene has CDR1 LGHNT and CDR2 FRNRAP. The CDR3 sequence is 14 residues long. With 7 bases removed from V and 0 bases from J, the gap between germline ends came to 10 bases. As DNA, the CDR3 is TGTGCTAGTGCCGGCGGCGGTAGCAATCAGCCCCAGCATTTT. It encodes CASAGGGSNQPQHF.

J is TRBJ1-2 and V is TRBV28, with TRBD1 identical over 7 bases. This CDR3 contains 14 residues. Unmatched junction bases numbered 9, after V lost 7 bases and J lost 4 bases. Germline V CDR1 and CDR2: MDHEN, SYDVKM. The CDR3 region is CASTGGFLSYGYTF. CDR3 coding DNA: TGTGCCAGCACAGGGGGGTTTCTTAGCTATGGCTACACCTTC.

Only a few counts were recorded for this clone. This chain uses TRBV5-6 with TRBJ1-2; D call uncertain. Trimming removed 2 bases at V and 1 base at J, with 9 bases between. Germline V lookup: CDR1 SGHDT, CDR2 YYEEEE. The CDR3 consists of 14 residues. CDR3 coding DNA: TGTGCCAGCAGCTTTACCAGGATTAACTATGGCTACACCTTC. Translating it yields CASSFTRINYGYTF.

V is TRBV27 and J is TRBJ1-5; D remains unclear. The CDR3 totals 15 residues. Between the trimmed V and J ends, which lost 6 bases and 0 bases, there was a span of 12 bases. The germline CDR1 and CDR2 sequences are MNHEY and SMNVEV (reference sequence). CDR3 DNA sequence: TGTGCCAGCAGCTTGGGCCCTTTTAGCAATCAGCCCCAGCATTTT. Translated: CASSLGPFSNQPQHF.

Of note for this clone: Other DNA sequences within the sample encode an identical CDR3. The chain uses TRBV6-5 and TRBJ1-2, with D possibly being TRBD1 (5 bases). This CDR3 comprises 13 residues. The V and J ends lost 6 bases and 2 bases respectively, with 10 bases between them. Germline V gene data show CDR1 as MNHEY and CDR2 as SVGAGI. The CDR3 sequence: CASRTRGNYGYTF. In DNA form, the CDR3 reads TGTGCCAGCAGGACCCGGGGGAACTATGGCTACACCTTC.